This TCR beta chain emerged from a study of T cell responses to AZD1222 COVID-19 vaccine. Turning to the study itself: Pooled samples include second doses given at about 4 or 12 weeks. Notes on the study in general: Increased Spike-specific TCR breadth and depth were observed after two AZD1222 doses. Reports say nearly half of spike-specific TCRs go after unmutated variant regions. White British donors predominated, females outnumbered males, and clonal diversity was possibly underestimated.

Trimming removed 4 bases from V and 5 bases from J; junction bases left unmatched: 5. CDR1 MNHEY and CDR2 SVGAGI come from the germline V gene. This CDR3 spans 14 amino acids. Note on this clone: Its antigen is not known.

Sequenced by immunoSEQ multiplex PCR; TCRdb stores in-frame clones only, minus some. The sample holds about 94,000 clones, 90% seen once. The source was peripheral blood, collected on day 0 of AZD1222 vaccination. This chain uses TRBV6-5 with TRBJ1-1; 9 bases align to TRBD1. This receptor was identified in an adult in good health. The CDR3: CASSWRQGGTEAFF. CDR3 nucleotide sequence: TGTGCCAGCAGTTGGCGACAGGGGGGGACTGAAGCTTTCTTT.